Listed below are T cell receptor beta chains from one sample, sequenced in a study of T cell responses to AZD1222 COVID-19 vaccine. The repertoire was sequenced with immunoSEQ multiplex PCR; TCRdb's copy has only in-frame clones and lacks some. The top ten clones hold 11% of a sample with approximately 96,000 clones, around nine tenths of them seen once. The specimen was peripheral blood, collected 28 days after the second AZD1222 dose. These receptors were obtained from an adult who received the AZD1222 COVID-19 vaccine. Each CDR3 is given with its conserved first and last residue. The D gene is left open where the match is weak. Not all rows give a size; the values are once, few, many and, for expanded clones, a class.

V,size,D,J,DNA,CDR3
TRBV2,-,TRBD1,TRBJ1-1,TGTGCCAGCAGTGACTACCGACAGGGTGACACTGAAGCTTTCTTT,CASSDYRQGDTEAFF
TRBV5-6,once,TRBD1,TRBJ1-2,TGTGCCAGCAGCCTCCAGGGGGCCGGGTATGGCTACACCTTC,CASSLQGAGYGYTF
TRBV18,-,TRBD1,TRBJ2-5,TGTGCCAGCTCACCACCTCAGGGGGCGTTTTCGCCCCAGTACTTC,CASSPPQGAFSPQYF
TRBV7-3,-,-,TRBJ2-3,TGTGCCAGCAGCTTATTCGGGGGGCAGGGCACAGATACGCAGTATTTT,CASSLFGGQGTDTQYF
TRBV12-3/TRBV12-4,-,-,TRBJ1-2,TGTGCCAGCAGTCGTAACTATGGCTACACCTTC,CASSRNYGYTF
TRBV9,-,TRBD1,TRBJ1-2,TGTGCCAGCAGCGTAGGGGGACAGGGGACCTATGACTACACCTTC,CASSVGGQGTYDYTF
TRBV19,-,-,TRBJ2-1,TGTGCCAGTCAGGACGGTTACAATGAGCAGTTCTTC,CASQDGYNEQFF
TRBV6-1,-,-,TRBJ2-2,TGTGCCAGCAGTGAATATAGCACCGGGGAGCTGTTTTTT,CASSEYSTGELFF
TRBV6-5,-,-,TRBJ1-1,TGTGCCAGCAGTTACGGGATCCCTTCGAACACTGAAGCTTTCTTT,CASSYGIPSNTEAFF
TRBV5-1,-,-,TRBJ1-6,TGCGCCAGCAGCTTGCGGGTGGGATCGGACTCACCCCTCCACTTT,CASSLRVGSDSPLHF
TRBV29-1,-,-,TRBJ2-3,TGCAGCGCCCCGAGTGGGGGCACAGATACGCAGTATTTT,CSAPSGGTDTQYF